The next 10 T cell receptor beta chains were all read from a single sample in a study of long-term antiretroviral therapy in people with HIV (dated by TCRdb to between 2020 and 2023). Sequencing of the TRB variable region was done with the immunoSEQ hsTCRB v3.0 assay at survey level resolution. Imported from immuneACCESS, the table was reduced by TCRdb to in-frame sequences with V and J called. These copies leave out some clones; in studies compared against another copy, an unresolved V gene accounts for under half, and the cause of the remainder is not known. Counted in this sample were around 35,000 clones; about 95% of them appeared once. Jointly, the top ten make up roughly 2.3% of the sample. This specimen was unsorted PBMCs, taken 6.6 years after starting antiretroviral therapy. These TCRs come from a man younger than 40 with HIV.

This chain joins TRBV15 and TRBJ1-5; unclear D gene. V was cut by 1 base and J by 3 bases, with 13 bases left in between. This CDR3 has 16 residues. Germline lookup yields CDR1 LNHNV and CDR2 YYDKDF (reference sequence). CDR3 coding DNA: TGTGCCACCAGCAGAGGGGAACAAGGCCTCAATCAGCCCCAGCATTTT. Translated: CATSRGEQGLNQPQHF.

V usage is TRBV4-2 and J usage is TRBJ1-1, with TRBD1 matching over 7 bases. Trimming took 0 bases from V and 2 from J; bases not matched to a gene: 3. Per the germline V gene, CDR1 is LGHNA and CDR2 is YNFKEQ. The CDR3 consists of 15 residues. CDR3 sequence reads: CASSQEGQINTEAFF. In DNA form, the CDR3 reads TGTGCCAGCAGCCAAGAGGGACAGATTAACACTGAAGCTTTCTTT.

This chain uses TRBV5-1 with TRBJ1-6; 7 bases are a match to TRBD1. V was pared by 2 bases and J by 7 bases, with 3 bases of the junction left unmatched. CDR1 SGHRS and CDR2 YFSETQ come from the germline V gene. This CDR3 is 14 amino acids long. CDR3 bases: TGCGCCAGCAGCTTCCGGGACAGAAATTCACCCCTCCACTTT. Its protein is CASSFRDRNSPLHF.

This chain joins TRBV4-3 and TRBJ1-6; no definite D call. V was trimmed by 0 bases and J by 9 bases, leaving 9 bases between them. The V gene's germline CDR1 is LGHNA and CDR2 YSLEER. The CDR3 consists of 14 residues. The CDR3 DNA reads TGCGCCAGCAGCCAAGATGATCGAGTTTCACCCCTCCACTTT. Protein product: CASSQDDRVSPLHF.

Written as DNA, the CDR3 is TGTGCCAGCAGCTTGTTGGGGGCGCGGTACGAGCAGTACTTC. It translates to CASSLLGARYEQYF. The J gene is TRBJ2-5, the V gene TRBV5-4, with D maybe TRBD1 (6 bases). The DNA end is a closer match to TRBJ2-7, so the J assignment may be wrong. In germline, CDR1 is SGHNT, CDR2 YYREEE (reference sequence). The CDR3 spans 14 residues.

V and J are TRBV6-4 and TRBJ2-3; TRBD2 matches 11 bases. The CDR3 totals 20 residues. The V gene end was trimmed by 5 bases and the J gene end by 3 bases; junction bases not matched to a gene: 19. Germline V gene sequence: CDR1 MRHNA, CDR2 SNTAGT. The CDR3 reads CASSSSTSGKGRVETDTQYF. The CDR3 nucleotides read TGTGCCAGCAGTTCATCGACTAGCGGGAAGGGGAGGGTTGAGACAGATACGCAGTATTTT.

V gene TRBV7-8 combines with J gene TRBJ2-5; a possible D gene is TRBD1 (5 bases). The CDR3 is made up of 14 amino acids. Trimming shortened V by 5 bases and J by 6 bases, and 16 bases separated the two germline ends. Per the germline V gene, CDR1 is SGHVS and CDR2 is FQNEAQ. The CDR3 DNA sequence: TGTGCCAGCAGCCCCCTGAGACAGCTTCAGACCCAGTACTTC. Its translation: CASSPLRQLQTQYF. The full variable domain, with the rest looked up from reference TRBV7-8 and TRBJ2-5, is GAGVSQSPRYKVAKRGQDVALRCDPISGHVSLFWYQQALGQGPEFLTYFQNEAQLDKSGLPSDRFFAERPEGSVSTLKIQRTQQEDSAVYLCASSPLRQLQTQYFGPGTRLLVL.

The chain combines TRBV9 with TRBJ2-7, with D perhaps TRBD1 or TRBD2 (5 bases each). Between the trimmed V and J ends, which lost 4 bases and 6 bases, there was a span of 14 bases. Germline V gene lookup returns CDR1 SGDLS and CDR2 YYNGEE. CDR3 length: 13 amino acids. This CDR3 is CASSRRAGGEQYF. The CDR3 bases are TGTGCCAGCAGCAGACGAGCTGGGGGCGAGCAGTACTTC.

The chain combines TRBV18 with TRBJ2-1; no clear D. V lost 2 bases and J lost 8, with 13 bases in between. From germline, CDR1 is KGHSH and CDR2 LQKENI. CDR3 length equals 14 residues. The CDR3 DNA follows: TGTGCCAGCTCACCAACCGGGTCCATTCATGAGCAGTTCTTC. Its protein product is CASSPTGSIHEQFF.

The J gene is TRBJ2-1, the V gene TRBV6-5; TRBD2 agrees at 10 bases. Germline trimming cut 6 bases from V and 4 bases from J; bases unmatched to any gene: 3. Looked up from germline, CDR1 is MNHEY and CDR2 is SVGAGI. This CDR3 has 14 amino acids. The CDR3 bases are TGTGCCAGCAGCCTAGCGGGAGCATACAATGAGCAGTTCTTC. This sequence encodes CASSLAGAYNEQFF.